Shown below are 10 T cell receptor beta chains from a single sample sequenced in a study of T cell changes during pregnancy in multiple sclerosis. TCRdb's table, derived via immunoSEQ multiplex PCR, lists solely in-frame clones and lacks some. Of around 40,000 clones detected, 89% appear once; the ten largest clones hold approximately 1.1%. Sequences were derived from CD4+ T cells from peripheral blood mononuclear cells, sampled in the first trimester of pregnancy. The receptors here all came from a female donor with multiple sclerosis, enrolled in a pregnancy study.

DNA of the CDR3: TGTGCCAGCCAGGGAAGAATTGCCTACGAGCAGTACTTC. Translation: CASQGRIAYEQYF. The J gene is TRBJ2-7, the V gene TRBV7-9; a possible D gene is TRBD1 (5 bases). Trimming shortened V by 8 bases and J by 2 bases, and 13 bases separated the two germline ends. The CDR3 runs to 13 residues. The germline gives CDR1 SEHNR, CDR2 FQNEAQ (reference sequence).

The gene calls are TRBV30 and TRBJ2-7; possibly TRBD1 for D (7 bases). V was trimmed by 4 bases and J by 2 bases, leaving 12 bases between them. Germline CDR1 is GTSNPN and CDR2 is SVGIG (reference sequence). CDR3 size: 13 residues. The CDR3 DNA is TGTGCCTGGACCCAGGGGGGCCCCTACGAGCAGTACTTC. It translates to CAWTQGGPYEQYF.

The V gene is TRBV13, the J gene TRBJ2-7; TRBD1 matches 10 bases. The J segment lost 3 bases and the V segment lost 5 bases, leaving 10 bases of the junction unmatched. Germline CDR1 reads PRHDT; CDR2 reads FYEKMQ (reference sequence). CDR3 length: 16 amino acids. The CDR3, as DNA: TGTGCCAGCAGCACCCGCCGGGACAGGGGTCTCTACGAGCAGTACTTC. Its translation is CASSTRRDRGLYEQYF.

The chain joins TRBV5-1 to TRBJ2-7, with TRBD2 as a possible D gene (6 bases). This CDR3 contains 11 residues. V was trimmed by 7 bases and J by 5 bases, leaving 10 bases between them. Germline loops: CDR1 SGHRS, CDR2 YFSETQ. The chain's CDR3 is CASGEAHEQYF. As DNA, the CDR3 is TGCGCCAGCGGGGAGGCCCACGAGCAGTACTTC.

The V and J genes are TRBV6-5 and TRBJ2-7; D remains unclear. Trimming took off 6 bases at V and 2 bases at J, with 17 bases between the two ends. Germline loops: CDR1 MNHEY, CDR2 SVGAGI. The length of the CDR3 is 15 residues. The CDR3, as DNA: TGTGCCAGCAGACCGGATCGGCTAGTTACCTACGAGCAGTACTTC. Protein sequence: CASRPDRLVTYEQYF.

This chain joins TRBV5-1 and TRBJ2-3, with D unclear. The length of the CDR3 is 15 residues. Trimming took 1 base from V and 0 from J, leaving 9 bases between them. The germline V gene encodes CDR1 SGHRS and CDR2 YFSETQ. The CDR3 DNA reads as TGCGCCAGCAGCTTGCCAGGTTTTAGCACAGATACGCAGTATTTT. Its protein product is CASSLPGFSTDTQYF.

This clone came up once. The rearrangement links TRBV7-6 to TRBJ2-2; TRBD2 agrees at 14 bases. CDR3 length: 17 amino acids. The V gene's germline CDR1 is SGHVS and CDR2 FNYEAQ. V trimming: 1 base; J trimming: 7 bases; junction bases outside the gene matches: 5. CDR3 protein: CASSLVGTSGGSGELFF. In DNA form, the CDR3 reads TGTGCCAGCAGCTTAGTTGGGACTAGCGGGGGCAGCGGGGAGCTGTTTTTT.

J is TRBJ2-3 and V is TRBV19, with TRBD2 matching 7 bases. Per the germline V gene, CDR1 is LNHDA and CDR2 is SQIVND (reference sequence). V shed 8 bases and J 3 bases; nucleotides not matched to a gene: 11. There are 15 residues in the CDR3. The CDR3, as DNA: TGTGCCAGTCGGGGGGAGCTTTACGCTACAGATACGCAGTATTTT. As protein: CASRGELYATDTQYF. The full variable domain, rest sourced from reference TRBV19 and TRBJ2-3, is DGGITQSPKYLFRKEGQNVTLSCEQNLNHDAMYWYRQDPGQGLRLIYYSQIVNDFQKGDIAEGYSVSREKKESFPLTVTSAQKNPTAFYLCASRGELYATDTQYFGPGTRLTVL.

This clone was counted a single time. The chain joins TRBV5-4 to TRBJ2-5; perhaps TRBD2 as D (6 bases). CDR1 is SGHNT and CDR2 is YYREEE in the germline V gene (reference sequence). This CDR3 is 14 amino acids long. Trimming stripped 1 base from V and 2 bases from J, with 9 bases between. CDR3 DNA sequence: TGTGCCAGCAGCTTGAATGCGGGGCAAGAGACCCAGTACTTC. It codes for CASSLNAGQETQYF.

J is TRBJ1-1 and V is TRBV6-1; 11 bases agree with TRBD1. Trimming took 6 bases from V and 5 from J; bases not matched to a gene: 2. Germline-derived CDR1 and CDR2 are MNHNS and SASEGT. CDR3 length: 13 residues. This CDR3 reads CASSRDRGTEAFF. The CDR3 region has the DNA TGTGCCAGCAGCCGGGACAGGGGGACTGAAGCTTTCTTT.